Each of the 20 T cell receptor beta chains below was sequenced from the same sample in a study of Graves' ophthalmopathy and Graves' hyperthyroidism. RNA served as the template for amplifying TCR beta CDR3 regions. RT-PCR was first run with HTBI primers, then multiplex PCR in a second round. TCRdb re-analysed the multiplex PCR reads in MiXCR, keeping a single row per CDR3 protein. Here the sample spans 740,000 or so distinct CDR3 sequences, around 40% being singletons. Material: peripheral blood. All receptors come from an adult man with Graves' ophthalmopathy.

This clonotype has only a few counts. The rearrangement links TRBV20-1 to TRBJ1-4, with D possibly TRBD1 on 5 matching bases. CDR1 and CDR2 (germline): DFQATT, SNEGSKA (reference sequence). Trimming took 3 bases from V and 4 from J, leaving 15 bases between them. CDR3 length: 15 residues. CDR3 in DNA: TGCAGTGCTAGTAAAAACAGGCTTGGTAATGAAAAACTGTTTTTT. Translated: CSASKNRLGNEKLFF.

This clonotype was seen a handful of times. The gene calls are TRBV12-3 or TRBV12-4 and TRBJ1-1; 9 nucleotides line up with TRBD1. The CDR3 totals 15 residues. V trimming: 6 bases; J trimming: 5 bases; junction bases outside the gene matches: 10. As DNA, the CDR3 is TGTGCCAGCAGCGCCTCGGACAGGGGTAGGACTGAAGCTTTCTTT. Translated, it gives CASSASDRGRTEAFF.

This clonotype has at least ten counts. V gene TRBV9 combines with J gene TRBJ1-6, with D tentatively TRBD1 (5 bases). Germline CDR1 reads SGDLS; CDR2 reads YYNGEE. V shed 5 bases and J shed 2 bases, with 11 bases lying between them. The CDR3 is 15 amino acids. As DNA, the CDR3 is TGTGCCAGCAGTCATAGGGGACCCTATAATTCACCCCTCCACTTT. This codes for CASSHRGPYNSPLHF.

This clonotype has more than one count but fewer than ten. The chain employs TRBV2 and TRBJ1-6; a possible D gene is TRBD1 (5 bases). The length of the CDR3 is 15 residues. V gave up 0 bases and J gave up 6 bases, with 9 bases separating them. Germline V CDR1 and CDR2: SNHLY, FYNNEI. The CDR3 nucleotides are TGTGCCAGCAGTGAAGCAGGGGTCAGTAATTCACCCCTCCACTTT. This gives the protein CASSEAGVSNSPLHF.

The chain carries TRBV6-1 and TRBJ1-1; D remains ambiguous. Trimming stripped 7 bases from V and 1 base from J, with 16 bases between. CDR3 length equals 15 residues. Per germline, CDR1 MNHNS and CDR2 SASEGT. CDR3 nucleotide sequence: TGTGCCAGCATCACCGACGGAGGGAAGAACACTGAAGCTTTCTTT. Translation gives CASITDGGKNTEAFF.

This clonotype was observed a few times. V usage is TRBV7-9 and J usage is TRBJ1-1; 9 positions match TRBD1. V shed 4 bases, J shed 6 bases, and the junction held 9 bases outside the gene matches. The CDR3 consists of 15 residues. Germline CDR1 and CDR2: SEHNR and FQNEAQ (reference sequence). The CDR3 sequence: CASSSRDRAHSEAFF. The CDR3 DNA is TGTGCCAGCAGCTCCCGGGACAGGGCTCACTCTGAAGCTTTCTTT.

This clonotype was found a few times. The J gene is TRBJ2-2, the V gene TRBV7-9; D is possibly TRBD2 (5 bases). This CDR3 is built from 14 residues. The germline gives CDR1 SEHNR, CDR2 FQNEAQ (reference sequence). The V gene lost 7 bases and the J gene lost 6 bases, with 15 bases spanning the gap. The CDR3 DNA follows: TGTGCCAGCAATCTTCGCCGGGAATCCGGGGAGCTGTTTTTT. The encoded protein is CASNLRRESGELFF.

A note on this clonotype: The conserved phenylalanine or tryptophan is not found at the CDR3 terminus, so this likely reflects a read error. The chain combines TRBV25-1 with TRBJ2-2; D is possibly TRBD2 (5 bases). The V gene's germline CDR1 is MGHDK and CDR2 SYGVNS. CDR3 length: 10 amino acids. V lost 11 bases, J lost 10 bases, and 11 bases lay in between. The CDR3 loop reads CAWRFEELFL. The CDR3, as DNA: TGTGCCTGGAGGTTCGAGGAGCTGTTTCTT.

This sequence joins TRBV9 and TRBJ1-2, with 12 nucleotides matching TRBD1. Germline CDR1 and CDR2: SGDLS and YYNGEE. This CDR3 spans 15 amino acids. Trimming cost V 4 bases and J 6 bases; bases outside gene matches: 7. CDR3 in amino acids: CASSPRDRGHDGYTF. The CDR3 DNA sequence: TGTGCCAGCAGCCCACGGGACAGGGGGCATGATGGCTACACCTTC.

The table lists this clonotype with many counts. J is TRBJ2-7 and V is TRBV7-9; possibly TRBD2 for D (6 bases). This CDR3 contains 13 residues. Germline CDR1 reads SEHNR; CDR2 reads FQNEAQ (reference sequence). V was pared by 4 bases and J by 2 bases, with 9 bases between. The CDR3 spells CASSSGGAYEQYF. The CDR3 DNA sequence: TGTGCCAGCAGCTCCGGGGGAGCCTACGAGCAGTACTTC. The whole variable domain, remainder taken from reference TRBV7-9 and TRBJ2-7, is DTGVSQNPRHKITKRGQNVTFRCDPISEHNRLYWYRQTLGQGPEFLTYFQNEAQLEKSRLLSDRFSAERPKGSFSTLEIQRTEQGDSAMYLCASSSGGAYEQYFGPGTRLTVT.

DNA for the CDR3: TGTGCCAGCCCGTACAATACAGGGGGCCAACAGCCCCAGCATTTT. Translation: CASPYNTGGQQPQHF. The chain uses TRBV24-1 and TRBJ1-5, with TRBD1 identical over 9 bases. The CDR3 totals 15 residues. The germline gives CDR1 KGHDR, CDR2 SFDVKD. V dropped 11 bases and J dropped 7; count of bases not matched to a gene: 14.

Ten or more counts support this clonotype. The gene calls are TRBV7-9 and TRBJ1-1; 7 bases agree with TRBD1. V shed 5 bases and J 4 bases; nucleotides not matched to a gene: 10. Germline CDR1 reads SEHNR; CDR2 reads FQNEAQ (reference sequence). This CDR3 is built from 15 residues. The DNA of the CDR3 is TGTGCCAGCAGCCTCGAGACAGGGTACAGCACTGAAGCTTTCTTT. It is translated as CASSLETGYSTEAFF. Full variable domain (missing parts from reference TRBV7-9 and TRBJ1-1): DTGVSQNPRHKITKRGQNVTFRCDPISEHNRLYWYRQTLGQGPEFLTYFQNEAQLEKSRLLSDRFSAERPKGSFSTLEIQRTEQGDSAMYLCASSLETGYSTEAFFGQGTRLTVV.

This rearrangement joins TRBV12-3 or TRBV12-4 to TRBJ1-5; 8 nucleotides agree with TRBD1. The CDR3 sequence is 18 residues long. V lost 6 bases and J lost 3; bases outside the gene matches: 16. The DNA of the CDR3 is TGTGCCAGCAGCTTACGCGGGTCCTACAGGGGGTCCAATCAGCCCCAGCATTTT. Residues: CASSLRGSYRGSNQPQHF.

This clonotype has just a few counts. The V and J genes are TRBV7-2 and TRBJ2-7; 7 bases align to TRBD2. Germline assignment: CDR1 SGHTA and CDR2 FQGNSA. This CDR3 is built from 15 residues. The V segment lost 5 bases and the J segment 2 bases; nucleotides outside the gene matches: 9. CDR3 nucleotide sequence: TGTGCCAGCAGCCCAGCTAGCGGCAAAGCCTACGAGCAGTACTTC. Translation: CASSPASGKAYEQYF. The whole variable domain, remainder taken from reference TRBV7-2 and TRBJ2-7, is GAGVSQSPSNKVTEKGKDVELRCDPISGHTALYWYRQSLGQGLEFLIYFQGNSAPDKSGLPSDRFSAERTGGSVSTLTIQRTQQEDSAVYLCASSPASGKAYEQYFGPGTRLTVT.

This clonotype was seen only a few times. The V call is TRBV5-6, the J call TRBJ2-5, with D possibly TRBD1 on 5 matching bases. In germline, CDR1 is SGHDT, CDR2 YYEEEE. The V end lost 4 bases, the J end lost 1 base, and 14 bases lay between the germline ends. The CDR3 covers 15 residues. In nucleotides, the CDR3 is TGTGCCAGCAGCGCCAGCGACAGCTTCCAAGAGACCCAGTACTTC. Amino acids: CASSASDSFQETQYF. The full variable domain, completed using reference TRBV5-6 and TRBJ2-5, is DAGVTQSPTHLIKTRGQQVTLRCSPKSGHDTVSWYQQALGQGPQFIFQYYEEEERQRGNFPDRFSGHQFPNYSSELNVNALLLGDSALYLCASSASDSFQETQYFGPGTRLLVL.

The table lists this clonotype with many counts. The chain carries TRBV2 and TRBJ2-7; TRBD1 agrees at 11 bases. Germline V gives CDR1 SNHLY, CDR2 FYNNEI. Unmatched junction bases numbered 7, after V lost 10 bases and J lost 5 bases. The CDR3 is made up of 13 amino acids. The CDR3 spells CATRTGGWDEQYF. The CDR3 DNA sequence: TGTGCCACCCGGACAGGGGGCTGGGACGAGCAGTACTTC.

Ten or more counts support this clonotype. The chain has TRBV6-5 and TRBJ1-1, with D possibly matching TRBD1 (5 bases). V lost 0 bases and J lost 5, with 7 bases in between. CDR1 MNHEY and CDR2 SVGAGI come from the germline V gene. The CDR3 sequence is 13 residues long. CDR3 protein: CASSYSKGTEAFF. The CDR3 bases are TGTGCCAGCAGTTACTCGAAGGGGACTGAAGCTTTCTTT.

A few counts support this clonotype. The J gene is TRBJ2-2, the V gene TRBV7-9, with D tentatively TRBD1 (5 bases). Germline CDR1 and CDR2: SEHNR and FQNEAQ (reference sequence). V was clipped by 6 bases and J by 7 bases, with 18 bases between them. The CDR3 sequence is 15 residues long. The CDR3, as DNA: TGTGCCAGCAGTTTGGGCCAGGGCTCGGTCGGGGAGCTGTTTTTT. Translating gives CASSLGQGSVGELFF.

This clonotype was detected once. The rearrangement joins TRBV7-2 to TRBJ2-3; unclear D gene. The CDR3 loop spans 16 amino acids. The V end lost 2 bases, the J end lost 0 bases, and 12 bases lay between the germline ends. Germline V gene data show CDR1 as SGHTA and CDR2 as FQGNSA. In nucleotides, the CDR3 is TGTGCCAGCAGCTTAAAAGTACCTTCTAGCACAGATACGCAGTATTTT. It yields the protein CASSLKVPSSTDTQYF.

The rearrangement joins TRBV2 to TRBJ2-5; 7 positions agree with TRBD2. V lost 7 bases and J lost 3; bases outside the gene matches: 5. The CDR3 is 13 residues long. CDR1 is SNHLY and CDR2 is FYNNEI in the germline V gene. CDR3: CASTPGGEETQYF. The CDR3 bases are TGTGCCAGCACCCCTGGGGGGGAAGAGACCCAGTACTTC.